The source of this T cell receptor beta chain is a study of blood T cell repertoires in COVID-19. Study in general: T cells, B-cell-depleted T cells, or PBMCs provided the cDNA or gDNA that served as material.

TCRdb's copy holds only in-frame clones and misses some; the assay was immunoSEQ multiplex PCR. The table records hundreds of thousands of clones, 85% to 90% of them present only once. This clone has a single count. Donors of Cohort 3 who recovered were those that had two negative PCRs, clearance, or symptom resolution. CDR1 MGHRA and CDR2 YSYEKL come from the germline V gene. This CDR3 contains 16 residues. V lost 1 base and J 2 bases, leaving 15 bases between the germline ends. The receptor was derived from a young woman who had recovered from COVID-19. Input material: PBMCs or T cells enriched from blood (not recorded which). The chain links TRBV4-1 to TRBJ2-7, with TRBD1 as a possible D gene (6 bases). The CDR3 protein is CASSQGYGDTPYEQYF. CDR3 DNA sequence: TGCGCCAGCAGCCAAGGATACGGGGACACCCCCTACGAGCAGTACTTC.